This TCR beta chain originates from a study of T cell repertoires in cytomegalovirus infection. This clonotype was counted at least ten times. Germline CDR1 and CDR2: SGHTA and FQGNSA. V lost 5 bases, J lost 5 bases, and 6 bases stayed unmatched. CDR3 size: 15 residues. One entry per CDR3 protein results from TCRdb running MiXCR on the reads. The data contain 150,000 to 160,000 distinct CDR3 sequences, around a quarter of them singletons. Specimen: PBMCs. This chain links TRBV7-2 with TRBJ2-5; 12 bases agree with TRBD1. The sequence was collected from a human donor in good health (CMV status not recorded). Some clones in this sample may be carry-over from other donors' samples. CDR3 region: CASSTRDRGRETQYF. The CDR3 coding sequence is TGTGCCAGCAGCACACGGGACAGGGGGCGGGAGACCCAGTACTTC.